This T cell receptor beta chain originates from a study of cytomegalovirus exposure and HLA in healthy donors. About this clone: The antigen is unknown.

PCR amplification relied on 60 Vbeta primers (plus 13 Jbeta primers). The data were produced by immunoSEQ multiplex PCR, yet TCRdb's version contains in-frame clones alone and is incomplete. The sample contains about 84,000 clones, roughly 78% of which appear only once. General study findings and limits: The investigators catalogued 150 to 200 TCR beta chains as cytomegalovirus-associated. Three chains linked to CMV were shown in vitro to be specific for CMV antigens.

The sequenced sample was PBMCs. The sequence was collected from a male donor in good health and CMV-seropositive.

The CDR3 bases are TGTGCCAGCTCTCAACAGGGGAATGAGCAGTTCTTC. It specifies CASSQQGNEQFF. The chain recombines TRBV18 with TRBJ2-1; 7 bases are a match to TRBD1. Germline V lookup: CDR1 KGHSH, CDR2 LQKENI. The V and J ends lost 6 bases and 7 bases, in that order; junction bases with no gene match: 3. The CDR3 has 12 amino acids.